A selection of T cell receptor beta chains follows, all from one sample in a study of T-cell reconstitution after alpha-beta-depleted transplantation in children. TCRdb re-analysed the PCR reads in MiXCR, keeping a single row per CDR3 protein. The data show some 240,000 distinct CDR3 sequences, with around 12% seen just once and 2.6% held by the top ten. Sequenced here: PBMCs from the stem cell graft donor, sampled from the stem cell graft. Receptor source: a human donor who donated a stem cell graft to a child with acute lymphoblastic leukemia. Both conserved end residues are part of each CDR3. The D gene is left open where the match is weak. The listing skips clone size in some rows; elsewhere it reads once, few, many or a size class.

d_call clone_size j_call v_call cdr3_aa cdr3_nt
TRBD2 many TRBJ2-1 TRBV4-2 CASSQEPAGGDNEQFF TGTGCCAGCAGCCAAGAGCCAGCGGGAGGGGACAATGAGCAGTTCTTC
TRBD1 few TRBJ1-4 TRBV5-1 CASSRGTGATGNEKLFF TGCGCCAGCAGCCGAGGGACAGGGGCGACGGGTAATGAAAAACTGTTTTTT
NA few TRBJ2-7 TRBV20-1 CSAEKGFGSQAYEQYF TGCAGTGCCGAGAAAGGTTTCGGCAGCCAAGCCTACGAGCAGTACTTC
NA many TRBJ2-7 TRBV5-1 CASSFAGRPSYEQYF TGCGCCAGCAGCTTTGCCGGACGTCCGTCCTACGAGCAGTACTTC
NA few TRBJ2-7 TRBV6-2/TRBV6-3 CASMDPFSHEQYF TGTGCCAGCATGGACCCCTTTTCACACGAGCAGTACTTC
NA many TRBJ1-5 TRBV10-3 CAISVNSRNQPQHF TGTGCCATCAGTGTTAACAGCCGCAATCAGCCCCAGCATTTT
TRBD2 NA TRBJ2-1 TRBV7-9 CASSARLAGARMGEQFF TGTGCCAGCAGCGCCCGACTAGCGGGAGCCAGAATGGGTGAGCAGTTCTTC
NA many TRBJ2-1 TRBV6-5 CASSYTPYEQFF TGTGCCAGCAGTTACACCCCTTATGAGCAGTTCTTC
TRBD1 many TRBJ2-7 TRBV6-1 CASSVRDRSYEQYF TGTGCCAGCAGTGTCCGGGACAGGTCGTACGAGCAGTACTTC
NA NA TRBJ2-7 TRBV7-2 CASSHPRENRDEQYF TGTGCCAGCAGCCACCCTCGGGAGAATAGGGACGAGCAGTACTTC